This TCR beta chain derives from a study of beta chain features in type 1 diabetes. Study-level findings and limits: Sequencing of cDNA might inflate the share of cells that strongly express TCR.

Deletions cut 5 bases from V and 6 bases from J, with 19 bases between. The V gene's germline CDR1 is MGHDK and CDR2 SYGVNS. The CDR3 is 15 residues long. The study reverse transcribed the entire isolated RNA, so it sequenced expressed TCRB transcripts. Only in-frame clones appear in the TCRdb table, and some are missing; sequencing was by immunoSEQ multiplex PCR. The sample yields under 450,000 clones, about 14% seen once. On this clone itself: The antigen is undetermined.

Cells sorted by CD45RO/CCR7/CD25/CD127/CD95/CD27 comprised CD4+ naive, central memory, regulatory and stem cell-like memory cells. The sequenced sample consisted of naive CD4+ T cells from blood. The TCR comes from a man aged 30-40 years in good health. The chain links TRBV25-1 to TRBJ2-5, with D perhaps given as TRBD1 or TRBD2 (6 bases each). CDR3 residues: CASSHRDGGTKTQYF. The CDR3 nucleotides read TGTGCCAGCAGTCACCGCGATGGAGGGACAAAGACCCAGTACTTC. Full variable domain (rest looked up from reference TRBV25-1 and TRBJ2-5): EADIYQTPRYLVIGTGKKITLECSQTMGHDKMYWYQQDPGMELHLIHYSYGVNSTEKGDLSSESTVSRIRTEHFPLTLESARPSHTSQYLCASSHRDGGTKTQYFGPGTRLLVL.